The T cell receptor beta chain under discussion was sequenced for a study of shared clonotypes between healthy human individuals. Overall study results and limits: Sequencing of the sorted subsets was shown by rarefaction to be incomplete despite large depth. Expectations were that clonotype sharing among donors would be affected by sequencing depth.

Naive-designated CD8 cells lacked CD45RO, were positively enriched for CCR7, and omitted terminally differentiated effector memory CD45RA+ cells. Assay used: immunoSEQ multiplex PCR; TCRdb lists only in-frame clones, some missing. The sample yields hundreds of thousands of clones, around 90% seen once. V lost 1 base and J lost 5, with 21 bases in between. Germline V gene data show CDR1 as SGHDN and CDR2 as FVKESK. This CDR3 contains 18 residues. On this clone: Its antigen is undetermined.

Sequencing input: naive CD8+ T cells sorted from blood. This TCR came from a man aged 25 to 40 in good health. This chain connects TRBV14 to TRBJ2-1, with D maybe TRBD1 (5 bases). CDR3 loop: CASSQGVRAPLENNEQFF. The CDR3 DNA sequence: TGTGCCAGCAGCCAAGGGGTCAGGGCCCCCCTGGAAAACAATGAGCAGTTCTTC.